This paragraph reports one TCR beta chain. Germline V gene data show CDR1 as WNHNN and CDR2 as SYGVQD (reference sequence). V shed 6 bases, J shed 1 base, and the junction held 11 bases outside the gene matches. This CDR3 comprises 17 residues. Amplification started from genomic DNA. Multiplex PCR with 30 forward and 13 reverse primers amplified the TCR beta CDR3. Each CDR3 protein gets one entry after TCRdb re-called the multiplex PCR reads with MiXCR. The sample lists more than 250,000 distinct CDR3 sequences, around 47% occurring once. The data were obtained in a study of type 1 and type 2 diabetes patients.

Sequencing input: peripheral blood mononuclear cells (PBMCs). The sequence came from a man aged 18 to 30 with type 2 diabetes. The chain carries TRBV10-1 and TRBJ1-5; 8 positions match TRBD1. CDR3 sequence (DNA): TGCGCCAGCAGCGTTCCAGGGGGCAATCGGAGCAATCAGCCCCAGCATTTT. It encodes CASSVPGGNRSNQPQHF.